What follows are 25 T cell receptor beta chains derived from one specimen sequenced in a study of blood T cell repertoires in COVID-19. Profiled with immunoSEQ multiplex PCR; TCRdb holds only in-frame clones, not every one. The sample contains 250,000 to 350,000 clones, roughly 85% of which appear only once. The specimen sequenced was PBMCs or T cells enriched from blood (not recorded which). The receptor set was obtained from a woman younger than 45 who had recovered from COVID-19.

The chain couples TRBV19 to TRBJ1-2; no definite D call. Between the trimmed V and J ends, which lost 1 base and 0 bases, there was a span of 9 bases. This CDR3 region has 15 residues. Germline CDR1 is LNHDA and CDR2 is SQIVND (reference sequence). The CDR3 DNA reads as TGTGCCAGTAGTATAGTTGGAGGGTCTAACTATGGCTACACCTTC. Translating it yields CASSIVGGSNYGYTF.

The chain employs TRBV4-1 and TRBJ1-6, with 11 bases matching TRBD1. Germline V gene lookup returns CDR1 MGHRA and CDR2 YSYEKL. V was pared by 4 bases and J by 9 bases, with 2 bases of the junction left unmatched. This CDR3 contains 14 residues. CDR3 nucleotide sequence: TGCGCCAGCAGCCCCGGGACAGGGGGTTCACCCCTCCACTTT. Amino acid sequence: CASSPGTGGSPLHF.

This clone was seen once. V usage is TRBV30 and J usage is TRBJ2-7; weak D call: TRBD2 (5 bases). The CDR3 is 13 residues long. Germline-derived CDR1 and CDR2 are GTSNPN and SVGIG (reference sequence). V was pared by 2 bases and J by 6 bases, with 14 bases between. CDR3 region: CAWSIEGGPEQYF. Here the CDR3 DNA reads TGTGCCTGGAGTATCGAGGGTGGGCCCGAGCAGTACTTC.

The CDR3: CASSQGQGSGNTIYF. CDR3 bases: TGCGCCAGCAGCCAAGGACAGGGCTCTGGAAACACCATATATTTT. The chain has TRBV5-1 and TRBJ1-3; 8 bases are shared with TRBD1. The V gene end was trimmed by 4 bases and the J gene end by 0 bases; junction bases not matched to a gene: 3. The germline V gene encodes CDR1 SGHRS and CDR2 YFSETQ. CDR3 length: 15 amino acids.

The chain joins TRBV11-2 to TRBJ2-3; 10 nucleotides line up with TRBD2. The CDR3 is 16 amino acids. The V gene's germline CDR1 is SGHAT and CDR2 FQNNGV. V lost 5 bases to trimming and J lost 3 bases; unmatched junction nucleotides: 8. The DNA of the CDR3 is TGTGCCAGCAGCAGCTCCGGGACTAGCGCTACAGATACGCAGTATTTT. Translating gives CASSSSGTSATDTQYF. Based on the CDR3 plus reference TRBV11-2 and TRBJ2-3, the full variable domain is EAGVAQSPRYKIIEKRQSVAFWCNPISGHATLYWYQQILGQGPKLLIQFQNNGVVDDSQLPKDRFSAERLKGVDSTLKIQPAKLEDSAVYLCASSSSGTSATDTQYFGPGTRLTVL.

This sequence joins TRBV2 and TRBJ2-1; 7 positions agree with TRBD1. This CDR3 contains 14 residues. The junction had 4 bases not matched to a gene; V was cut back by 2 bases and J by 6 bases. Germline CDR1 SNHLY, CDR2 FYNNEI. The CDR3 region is CASSETGAVNEQFF. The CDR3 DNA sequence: TGTGCCAGCAGTGAAACAGGGGCGGTCAATGAGCAGTTCTTC.

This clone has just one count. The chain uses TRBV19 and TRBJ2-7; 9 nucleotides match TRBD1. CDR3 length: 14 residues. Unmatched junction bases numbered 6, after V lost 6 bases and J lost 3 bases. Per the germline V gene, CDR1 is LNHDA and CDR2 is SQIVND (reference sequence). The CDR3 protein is CASRELGQGYEQYF. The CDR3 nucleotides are TGTGCCAGTAGGGAATTGGGACAGGGCTACGAGCAGTACTTC.

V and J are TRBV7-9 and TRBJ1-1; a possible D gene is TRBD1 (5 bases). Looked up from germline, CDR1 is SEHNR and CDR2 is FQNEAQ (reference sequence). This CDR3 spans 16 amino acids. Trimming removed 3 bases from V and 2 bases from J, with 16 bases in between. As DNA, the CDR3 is TGTGCCAGCAGCTTCCCAAGACAGACTCCTAACACTGAAGCTTTCTTT. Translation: CASSFPRQTPNTEAFF.

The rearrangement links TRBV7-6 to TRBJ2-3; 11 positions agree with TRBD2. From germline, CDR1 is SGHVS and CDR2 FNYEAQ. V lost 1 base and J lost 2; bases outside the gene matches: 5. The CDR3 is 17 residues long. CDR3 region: CASSLGLAGGNTDTQYF. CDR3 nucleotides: TGTGCCAGCAGCTTAGGGCTAGCGGGGGGCAACACAGATACGCAGTATTTT.

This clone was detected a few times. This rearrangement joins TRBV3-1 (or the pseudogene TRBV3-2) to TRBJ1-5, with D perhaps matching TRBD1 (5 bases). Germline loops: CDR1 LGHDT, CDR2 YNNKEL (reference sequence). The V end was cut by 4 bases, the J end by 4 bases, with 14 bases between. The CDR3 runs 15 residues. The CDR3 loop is CASSPDMLGNQPQHF. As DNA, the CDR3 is TGTGCCAGCAGCCCGGACATGTTGGGGAATCAGCCCCAGCATTTT.

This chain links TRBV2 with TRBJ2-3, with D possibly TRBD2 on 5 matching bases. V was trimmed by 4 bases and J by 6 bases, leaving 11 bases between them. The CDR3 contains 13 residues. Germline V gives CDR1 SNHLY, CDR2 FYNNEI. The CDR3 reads CASSAEGVDTQYF. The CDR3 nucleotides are TGTGCCAGCAGTGCCGAGGGCGTGGATACGCAGTATTTT.

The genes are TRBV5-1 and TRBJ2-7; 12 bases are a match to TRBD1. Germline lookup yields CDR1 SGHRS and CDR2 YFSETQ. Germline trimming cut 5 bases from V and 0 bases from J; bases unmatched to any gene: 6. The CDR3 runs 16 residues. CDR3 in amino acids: CASRGQGAQSSYEQYF. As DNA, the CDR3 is TGCGCCAGCAGGGGACAGGGGGCTCAAAGCTCCTACGAGCAGTACTTC.

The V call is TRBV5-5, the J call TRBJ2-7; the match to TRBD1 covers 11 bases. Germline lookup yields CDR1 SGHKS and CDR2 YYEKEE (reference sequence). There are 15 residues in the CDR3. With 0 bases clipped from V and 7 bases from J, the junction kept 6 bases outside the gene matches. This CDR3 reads CASSLAGTGGVEQYF. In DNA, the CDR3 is TGTGCCAGCAGCTTGGCCGGGACAGGGGGTGTGGAGCAGTACTTC.

CDR3 sequence: CASSLGWAQASGGRETQYF. CDR3 in DNA: TGTGCCAGCAGCTTAGGCTGGGCCCAGGCTAGCGGGGGTCGAGAGACCCAGTACTTC. This chain joins TRBV7-9 and TRBJ2-5; 10 bases line up with TRBD2. With 1 base clipped from V and 4 bases from J, the junction kept 15 bases outside the gene matches. Germline CDR1 is SEHNR and CDR2 is FQNEAQ (reference sequence). The CDR3 length is 19 residues.

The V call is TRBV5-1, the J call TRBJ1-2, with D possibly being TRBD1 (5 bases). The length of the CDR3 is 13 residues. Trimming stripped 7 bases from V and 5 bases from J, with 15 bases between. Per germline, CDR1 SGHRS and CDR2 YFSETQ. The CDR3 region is CASGGGAQYGYTF. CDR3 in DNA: TGCGCCAGCGGGGGAGGGGCCCAATATGGCTACACCTTC.

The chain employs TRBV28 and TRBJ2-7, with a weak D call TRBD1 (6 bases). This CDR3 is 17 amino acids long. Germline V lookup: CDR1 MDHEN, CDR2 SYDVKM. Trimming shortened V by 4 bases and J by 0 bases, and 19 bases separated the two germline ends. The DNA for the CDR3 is TGTGCCAGCAGTTCCCCTTTATTGACAGGCGACTCCTACGAGCAGTACTTC. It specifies CASSSPLLTGDSYEQYF.

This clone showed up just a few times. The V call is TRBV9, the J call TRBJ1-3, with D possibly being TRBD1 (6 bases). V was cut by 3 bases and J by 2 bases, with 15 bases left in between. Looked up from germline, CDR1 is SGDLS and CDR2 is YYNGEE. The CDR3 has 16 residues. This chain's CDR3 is CASSAEPRTAGNTIYF. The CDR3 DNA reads TGTGCCAGCAGCGCCGAGCCCAGGACAGCTGGAAACACCATATATTTT.

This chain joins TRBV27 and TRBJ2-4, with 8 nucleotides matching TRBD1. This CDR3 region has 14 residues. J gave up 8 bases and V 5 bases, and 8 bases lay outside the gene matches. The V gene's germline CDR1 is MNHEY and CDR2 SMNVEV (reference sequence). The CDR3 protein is CASSPGTGEDIQYF. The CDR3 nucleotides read TGTGCCAGCAGTCCGGGGACAGGCGAGGACATTCAGTACTTC.

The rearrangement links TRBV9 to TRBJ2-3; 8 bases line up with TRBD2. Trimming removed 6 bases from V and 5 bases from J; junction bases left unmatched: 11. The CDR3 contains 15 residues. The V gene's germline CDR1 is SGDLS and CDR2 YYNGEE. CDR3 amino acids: CASTRSAGEGDTQYF. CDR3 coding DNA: TGTGCCAGCACACGATCAGCGGGAGAAGGAGATACGCAGTATTTT.

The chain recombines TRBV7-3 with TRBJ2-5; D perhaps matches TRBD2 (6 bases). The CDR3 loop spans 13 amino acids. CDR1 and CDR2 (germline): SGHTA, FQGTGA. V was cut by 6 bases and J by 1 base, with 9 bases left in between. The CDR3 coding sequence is TGTGCCAGCAGTTCTAGCGCCCAAGAGACCCAGTACTTC. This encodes CASSSSAQETQYF. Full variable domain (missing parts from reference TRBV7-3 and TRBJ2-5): GAGVSQTPSNKVTEKGKYVELRCDPISGHTALYWYRQSLGQGPEFLIYFQGTGAADDSGLPNDRFFAVRPEGSVSTLKIQRTERGDSAVYLCASSSSAQETQYFGPGTRLLVL.

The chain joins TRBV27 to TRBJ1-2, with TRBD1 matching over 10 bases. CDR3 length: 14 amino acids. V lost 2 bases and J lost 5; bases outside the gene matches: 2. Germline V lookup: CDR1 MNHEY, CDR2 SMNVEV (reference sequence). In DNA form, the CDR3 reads TGTGCCAGCAGTTTACGGACAGGGGGGTATGGCTACACCTTC. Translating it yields CASSLRTGGYGYTF.

The chain's CDR3 is CASSLGTGVGGNQPQHF. Written as DNA, the CDR3 is TGTGCCAGCAGTCTTGGGACAGGGGTAGGTGGCAATCAGCCCCAGCATTTT. This chain joins TRBV27 and TRBJ1-5, with 10 bases fitting TRBD1. Trimming at V came to 5 bases and at J to 2 bases, leaving 9 bases not matched to a gene. This CDR3 region has 17 residues. Germline lookup yields CDR1 MNHEY and CDR2 SMNVEV (reference sequence).

CDR3 bases: TGTGCCAGCAGCTTAGGACAGGGGGCTATGCATTTT. Its protein is CASSLGQGAMHF. The chain recombines TRBV5-6 with TRBJ1-5; 11 bases line up with TRBD1. Germline trimming cut 2 bases from V and 15 bases from J; bases unmatched to any gene: 4. Germline assignment: CDR1 SGHDT and CDR2 YYEEEE. This CDR3 spans 12 amino acids. Combining the CDR3 with reference TRBV5-6 and TRBJ1-5 gives the whole variable domain DAGVTQSPTHLIKTRGQQVTLRCSPKSGHDTVSWYQQALGQGPQFIFQYYEEEERQRGNFPDRFSGHQFPNYSSELNVNALLLGDSALYLCASSLGQGAMHFGDGTRLSIL.

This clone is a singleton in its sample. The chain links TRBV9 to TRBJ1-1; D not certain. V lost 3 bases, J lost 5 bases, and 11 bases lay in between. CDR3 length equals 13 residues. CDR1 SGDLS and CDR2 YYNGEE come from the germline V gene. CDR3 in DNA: TGTGCCAGCAGCGCCACAGTCTCTACTGAAGCTTTCTTT. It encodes CASSATVSTEAFF.

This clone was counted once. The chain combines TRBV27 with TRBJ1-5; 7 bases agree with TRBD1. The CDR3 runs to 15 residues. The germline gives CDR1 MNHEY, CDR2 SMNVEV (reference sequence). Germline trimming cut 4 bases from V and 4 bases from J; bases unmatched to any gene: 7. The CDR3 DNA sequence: TGTGCCAGCAGTTCATCGACAGGGAATAATCAGCCCCAGCATTTT. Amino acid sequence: CASSSSTGNNQPQHF.